The present T cell receptor beta chain was sequenced within a study of T cell responses to AZD1222 COVID-19 vaccine. About this clone: Its specificity is not known.

Trimming pared 3 bases from V and 7 bases from J, leaving 12 bases between. This CDR3 has 12 amino acids. Per the germline V gene, CDR1 is DFQATT and CDR2 is SNEGSKA (reference sequence). General study points: Repertoire collection took place solely once the T cell response had peaked. Spike was spanned by vaccine-associated CD4 TCRs, with dominance at 160-218 and 743-854. Increased Spike-specific TCR breadth and depth were observed after two AZD1222 doses. Seropositivity was recorded at baseline in only a handful of AZD1222 recipients.

Generated by immunoSEQ multiplex PCR, the TCRdb table keeps only in-frame clones and is missing some. The sample has about 73,000 clones, 89% seen once; the top ten hold roughly a tenth. This chain links TRBV20-1 with TRBJ2-5, with D unresolved. Here the sequenced sample was peripheral blood, taken 28 days after the second AZD1222 dose. The clonotype comes from an adult who received the AZD1222 COVID-19 vaccine. The CDR3, as DNA: TGCAGTGCTAGTTTCGGCCCGGGGACCCAGTACTTC. Protein sequence: CSASFGPGTQYF.